This T cell receptor beta chain was observed in a study of blood T cell repertoires in COVID-19. Study information: Donors in the United States, Italy and Spain gave samples during acute or convalescent COVID-19. The cDNA or gDNA used as material had been derived from T cells, B-cell-depleted T cells, or PBMCs.

Original handling: Amplification of reference gene primers provided the estimated nucleated cell counts. Clones were read by immunoSEQ multiplex PCR, and TCRdb kept only the in-frame ones, dropping some. That table furnishes V, J and clone size, whereas the DNA furnished D and trimming. The sample holds fewer than 250,000 clones, about 82% seen once. This clone was picked up many times. The CDR3 has 14 residues. CDR1 SGHTA and CDR2 FQGNSA come from the germline V gene. After removal of 6 bases from V and 10 bases from J, the junction contained 6 bases not matched to a gene. This clonotype was sampled from an elderly woman with acute or convalescent COVID-19. The gene calls are TRBV7-2 and TRBJ2-1; 13 bases are shared with TRBD2. Sequenced sample: peripheral blood. The CDR3 region has the DNA TGTGCCAGCAGATGGACTAGCGGGAGCGAGGAGCAGTTCTTC. Translation: CASRWTSGSEEQFF. The entire variable domain, with the rest obtained from reference TRBV7-2 and TRBJ2-1, is as follows: GAGVSQSPSNKVTEKGKDVELRCDPISGHTALYWYRQSLGQGLEFLIYFQGNSAPDKSGLPSDRFSAERTGGSVSTLTIQRTQQEDSAVYLCASRWTSGSEEQFFGPGTRLTVL.